This T cell receptor (beta chain) originates from a study of blood T cell repertoires in COVID-19. Assay: immunoSEQ multiplex PCR; the TCRdb copy retains only in-frame clones and omits some. The sample shows 150,000 to 200,000 clones, 80% to 90% of them seen only once. Per the germline V gene, CDR1 is LGHNA and CDR2 is YSLEER. V was shortened by 1 base and J by 3 bases, with 10 bases between the two germline ends. The CDR3 sequence is 15 residues long. The sequence came from a woman aged 18-29 years who had recovered from COVID-19. Material for sequencing was peripheral blood. V usage is TRBV4-3 and J usage is TRBJ2-1, with D hard to call. The CDR3 region is CASSQGLAYYNEQFF. The DNA of the CDR3 is TGCGCCAGCAGCCAAGGACTGGCCTACTACAATGAGCAGTTCTTC.